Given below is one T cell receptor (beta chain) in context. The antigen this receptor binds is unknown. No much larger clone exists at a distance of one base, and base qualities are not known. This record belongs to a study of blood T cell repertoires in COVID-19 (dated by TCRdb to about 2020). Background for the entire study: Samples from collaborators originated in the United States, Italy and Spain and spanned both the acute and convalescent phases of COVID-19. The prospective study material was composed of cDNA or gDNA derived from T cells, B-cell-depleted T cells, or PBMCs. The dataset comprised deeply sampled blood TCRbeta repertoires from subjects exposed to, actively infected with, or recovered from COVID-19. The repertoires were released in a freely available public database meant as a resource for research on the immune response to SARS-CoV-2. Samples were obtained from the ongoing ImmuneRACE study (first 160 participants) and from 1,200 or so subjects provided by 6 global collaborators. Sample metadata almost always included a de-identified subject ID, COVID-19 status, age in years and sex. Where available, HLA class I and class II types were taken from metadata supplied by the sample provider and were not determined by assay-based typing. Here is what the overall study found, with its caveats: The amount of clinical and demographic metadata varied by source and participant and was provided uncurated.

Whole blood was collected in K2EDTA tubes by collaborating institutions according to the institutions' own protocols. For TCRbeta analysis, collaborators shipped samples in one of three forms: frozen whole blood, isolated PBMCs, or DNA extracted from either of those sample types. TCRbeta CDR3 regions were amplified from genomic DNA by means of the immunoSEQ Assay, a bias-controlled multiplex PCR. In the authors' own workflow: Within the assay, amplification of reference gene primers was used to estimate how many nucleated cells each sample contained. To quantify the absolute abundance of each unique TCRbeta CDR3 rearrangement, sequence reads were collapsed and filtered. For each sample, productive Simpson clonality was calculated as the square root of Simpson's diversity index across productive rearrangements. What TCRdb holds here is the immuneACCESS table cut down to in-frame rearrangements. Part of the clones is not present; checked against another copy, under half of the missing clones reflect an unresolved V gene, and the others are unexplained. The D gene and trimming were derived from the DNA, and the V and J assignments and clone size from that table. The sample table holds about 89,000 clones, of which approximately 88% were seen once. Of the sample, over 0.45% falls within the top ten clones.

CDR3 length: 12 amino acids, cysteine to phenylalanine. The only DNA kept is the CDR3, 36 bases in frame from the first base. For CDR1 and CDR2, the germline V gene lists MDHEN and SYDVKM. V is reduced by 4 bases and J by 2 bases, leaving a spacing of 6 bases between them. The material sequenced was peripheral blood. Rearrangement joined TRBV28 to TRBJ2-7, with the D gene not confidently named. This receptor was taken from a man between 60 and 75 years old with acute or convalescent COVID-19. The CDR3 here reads CASSWLTYEQYF. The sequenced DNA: TGTGCCAGCAGTTGGCTCACCTACGAGCAGTACTTC. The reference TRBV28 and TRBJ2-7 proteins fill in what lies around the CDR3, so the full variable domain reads DVKVTQSSRYLVKRTGEKVFLECVQDMDHENMFWYRQDPGLGLRLIYFSYDVKMKEKGDIPEGYSVSREKKERFSLILESASTNQTSMYLCASSWLTYEQYFGPGTRLTVT.